Listed here are 29 T cell receptor beta chains from one sample, sequenced in a study of cytotoxic CD8 clonotypes in ibrutinib-treated CLL. Some clones are missing from TCRdb's copy, which holds only in-frame ones; the method was immunoSEQ multiplex PCR. This sample has fewer than 85,000 clones, with roughly 80% found just once. The sample here was PBMCs, taken after 12 months of ibrutinib treatment. These receptors came from a human donor with chronic lymphocytic leukemia.

The CDR3 DNA follows: TGTGCCAGCAGCGCGGCCGGGACAGACACAGATACGCAGTATTTT. It is translated as CASSAAGTDTDTQYF. The rearrangement joins TRBV5-4 to TRBJ2-3, with 7 bases that match TRBD1. This CDR3 has 15 amino acids. The germline V gene encodes CDR1 SGHNT and CDR2 YYREEE (reference sequence). J gave up 2 bases and V 4 bases, and 7 bases lay outside the gene matches.

The chain joins TRBV5-1 to TRBJ2-7; 8 bases match TRBD2. This CDR3 comprises 17 residues. V lost 4 bases to trimming and J lost 5 bases; unmatched junction nucleotides: 17. Germline V gene lookup returns CDR1 SGHRS and CDR2 YFSETQ. The CDR3 DNA is TGCGCCAGCAGCCTGGGGGGCCCGGGAGGGCCTTGGGACGAGCAGTACTTC. Protein: CASSLGGPGGPWDEQYF.

This rearrangement joins TRBV13 to TRBJ1-3; D is possibly TRBD1 (5 bases). V lost 1 base and J 1 base, leaving 11 bases between the germline ends. This CDR3 is 16 amino acids long. Germline V gives CDR1 PRHDT, CDR2 FYEKMQ (reference sequence). CDR3 sequence reads: CASSLVAGRSGNTIYF. The CDR3 region has the DNA TGTGCCAGCAGCTTAGTGGCAGGGAGGTCTGGAAACACCATATATTTT. The full variable domain, rest sourced from reference TRBV13 and TRBJ1-3, is AAGVIQSPRHLIKEKRETATLKCYPIPRHDTVYWYQQGPGQDPQFLISFYEKMQSDKGSIPDRFSAQQFSDYHSELNMSSLELGDSALYFCASSLVAGRSGNTIYFGEGSWLTVV.

The chain has TRBV28 and TRBJ1-2; 7 bases align to TRBD1. The germline gives CDR1 MDHEN, CDR2 SYDVKM. The CDR3 runs to 13 residues. V shed 8 bases, J shed 8 bases, and the junction held 11 bases outside the gene matches. The CDR3 region has the DNA TGTGCCAGCGGTACGACAGGGCCACTGGGCTACACCTTC. It codes for CASGTTGPLGYTF.

CDR3 residues: CASSPTMGDTQYF. The CDR3 DNA follows: TGTGCCAGCAGCCCGACCATGGGGGATACGCAGTATTTT. The chain employs TRBV9 and TRBJ2-3; D gene unclear. The germline V gene encodes CDR1 SGDLS and CDR2 YYNGEE. The CDR3 sequence is 13 residues long. V lost 4 bases to trimming and J lost 6 bases, with 12 bases between them.

This chain connects TRBV7-2 to TRBJ1-1; 9 nucleotides align to TRBD1. Germline V gene sequence: CDR1 SGHTA, CDR2 FQGNSA. Trimming removed 7 bases from V and 1 base from J; junction bases left unmatched: 7. The CDR3 extends over 15 amino acids. CDR3 sequence reads: CASTRDRATNTEAFF. The CDR3 nucleotides read TGTGCCAGCACCCGGGACAGGGCTACGAACACTGAAGCTTTCTTT.

This sequence joins TRBV5-1 and TRBJ1-3; TRBD1 matches at 8 bases. CDR1 and CDR2 from the germline V gene are SGHRS and YFSETQ. The CDR3 runs to 14 residues. The V gene end was trimmed by 3 bases and the J gene end by 4 bases; junction bases not matched to a gene: 3. For the CDR3, the DNA is TGCGCCAGCAGCTGGACAGGGCCCGGAAACACCATATATTTT. It is translated as CASSWTGPGNTIYF.

There are many counts of this clone. This chain joins TRBV19 and TRBJ1-1; D is possibly TRBD1 (6 bases). CDR1 and CDR2 from the germline V gene are LNHDA and SQIVND (reference sequence). The V end was cut by 10 bases, the J end by 0 bases, with 18 bases between. The CDR3 consists of 15 residues. The CDR3 region is CATHRGGRLNTEAFF. In DNA, the CDR3 is TGTGCCACCCACCGGGGGGGCCGCCTGAACACTGAAGCTTTCTTT.

CDR3: CASSLAEGPAQPQHF. The CDR3 DNA follows: TGTGCCAGCAGCTTAGCGGAGGGGCCGGCCCAGCCCCAGCATTTT. V and J are TRBV7-6 and TRBJ1-5, with D maybe TRBD1 (5 bases). Trimming cost V 0 bases and J 7 bases, with 13 bases left between them. CDR3 length: 15 amino acids. The V gene's germline CDR1 is SGHVS and CDR2 FNYEAQ.

This chain links TRBV14 with TRBJ2-3; D may be TRBD1 or TRBD2 (5 bases each). V was cut by 4 bases and J by 6 bases, with 20 bases left in between. The germline V gene encodes CDR1 SGHDN and CDR2 FVKESK. This CDR3 is 16 amino acids long. In DNA form, the CDR3 reads TGTGCCAGCAGCCCGTATGGGGGTCTGCTCTCGGATACGCAGTATTTT. As protein: CASSPYGGLLSDTQYF. The full variable domain, with the rest looked up from reference TRBV14 and TRBJ2-3, is EAGVTQFPSHSVIEKGQTVTLRCDPISGHDNLYWYRRVMGKEIKFLLHFVKESKQDESGMPNNRFLAERTGGTYSTLKVQPAELEDSGVYFCASSPYGGLLSDTQYFGPGTRLTVL.

The chain links TRBV11-2 to TRBJ1-2; tentative D call: TRBD1 (5 bases). V was cut by 1 base and J by 8 bases, with 8 bases left in between. The CDR3 spans 12 residues. Germline V CDR1 and CDR2: SGHAT, FQNNGV. CDR3 nucleotide sequence: TGTGCCAGCAGCTTAGTAGGGACGGGCTACACCTTC. This codes for CASSLVGTGYTF.

The V and J genes are TRBV18 and TRBJ2-3; perhaps TRBD2 as D (5 bases). Germline V CDR1 and CDR2: KGHSH, LQKENI. The CDR3 length is 15 residues. V shed 6 bases and J shed 0 bases, with 13 bases lying between them. DNA of the CDR3: TGTGCCAGCTCCCCCAGCGGCGGGAGCACAGATACGCAGTATTTT. As protein: CASSPSGGSTDTQYF. Full variable domain (missing parts from reference TRBV18 and TRBJ2-3): NAGVMQNPRHLVRRRGQEARLRCSPMKGHSHVYWYRQLPEEGLKFMVYLQKENIIDESGMPKERFSAEFPKEGPSILRIQQVVRGDSAAYFCASSPSGGSTDTQYFGPGTRLTVL.

The DNA for the CDR3 is TGTGCCAGCAGCTTGGTGTGGGGGGACAAGGGGGACTCCTACGAGCAGTACTTC. It specifies CASSLVWGDKGDSYEQYF. This rearrangement joins TRBV5-8 to TRBJ2-7, with D perhaps matching TRBD1 or TRBD2 (6 bases each). This CDR3 contains 18 residues. The germline V gene has CDR1 SGHTS and CDR2 YDEGEE. V was pared by 0 bases and J by 0 bases, with 19 bases between.

The genes are TRBV6-5 and TRBJ2-1, with TRBD2 identical over 14 bases. Germline V CDR1 and CDR2: MNHEY, SVGAGI. Trimming took 6 bases from V and 15 from J; bases not matched to a gene: 7. The CDR3 length is 13 residues. The CDR3 DNA follows: TGTGCCAGCAGCACGGGACTAGCGGGAGTCTGGTTCTTC. Protein sequence: CASSTGLAGVWFF.

This sequence joins TRBV15 and TRBJ2-7, with D possibly matching TRBD2 (5 bases). From germline, CDR1 is LNHNV and CDR2 YYDKDF (reference sequence). This CDR3 is 15 amino acids long. V dropped 3 bases and J dropped 2 bases, with 14 bases sitting between them. CDR3 protein: CATSRARTGTYEQYF. The CDR3 DNA follows: TGTGCCACCAGCAGGGCCCGGACGGGAACCTACGAGCAGTACTTC. The whole variable domain, filled in from reference TRBV15 and TRBJ2-7, reads DAMVIQNPRYQVTQFGKPVTLSCSQTLNHNVMYWYQQKSSQAPKLLFHYYDKDFNNEADTPDNFQSRRPNTSFCFLDIRSPGLGDTAMYLCATSRARTGTYEQYFGPGTRLTVT.

The J gene is TRBJ1-1, the V gene TRBV5-1, with D tentatively TRBD1 (6 bases). V was shortened by 3 bases and J by 4 bases, with 10 bases between the two germline ends. Germline values: CDR1 SGHRS, CDR2 YFSETQ. CDR3 length equals 13 residues. The CDR3 protein is CASSSGQSTEAFF. CDR3 nucleotides: TGCGCCAGCAGCTCCGGACAGTCCACTGAAGCTTTCTTT. Using reference TRBV5-1 and TRBJ1-1 for the parts outside the CDR3, the full variable domain is KAGVTQTPRYLIKTRGQQVTLSCSPISGHRSVSWYQQTPGQGLQFLFEYFSETQRNKGNFPGRFSGRQFSNSRSEMNVSTLELGDSALYLCASSSGQSTEAFFGQGTRLTVV.

The chain carries TRBV6-5 and TRBJ2-7; either TRBD1 or TRBD2 may fit D (5 bases each). Germline loops: CDR1 MNHEY, CDR2 SVGAGI. The CDR3 spans 12 residues. V lost 7 bases, J lost 7 bases, and 14 bases lay in between. Written as DNA, the CDR3 is TGTGCCAGCATGAAGGGGACGGGGGAGCAGTACTTC. Amino acid sequence: CASMKGTGEQYF.

The chain uses TRBV5-6 and TRBJ2-3; the match to TRBD1 covers 8 bases. Germline V lookup: CDR1 SGHDT, CDR2 YYEEEE. V shed 6 bases, J shed 2 bases, and the junction held 8 bases outside the gene matches. This CDR3 spans 15 amino acids. The CDR3 loop is CASTTDRAYTDTQYF. DNA for the CDR3: TGTGCCAGCACCACGGACAGGGCCTACACAGATACGCAGTATTTT.

The sample holds one count of this clone. The chain recombines TRBV7-9 with TRBJ2-4; D is perhaps TRBD1 (7 bases). V lost 5 bases, J lost 3 bases, and 17 bases lay in between. The CDR3 sequence is 16 residues long. CDR1 is SEHNR, CDR2 FQNEAQ, per germline (reference sequence). CDR3 loop: CASSTLAGTDKNIQYF. In DNA, the CDR3 is TGTGCCAGCAGCACACTTGCGGGGACAGACAAAAACATTCAGTACTTC.

J is TRBJ1-5 and V is TRBV6-5, with D unclear. CDR1 MNHEY and CDR2 SVGAGI come from the germline V gene. V was cut by 4 bases and J by 8 bases, with 9 bases left in between. This CDR3 is built from 12 residues. The CDR3 nucleotides are TGTGCCAGCAGTTCTGCCGGGGAGCCCCAGCATTTT. Amino acids: CASSSAGEPQHF.

Only one count was recorded for this clone. The chain recombines TRBV7-9 with TRBJ2-6; 7 bases map to TRBD2. The CDR3 contains 17 residues. Unmatched junction bases numbered 7, after V lost 1 base and J lost 4 bases. The germline V gene has CDR1 SEHNR and CDR2 FQNEAQ (reference sequence). CDR3 amino acids: CASSLVGGGRGANVLTF. DNA for the CDR3: TGTGCCAGCAGCTTAGTCGGCGGCGGGAGAGGGGCCAACGTCCTGACTTTC.

This clone was counted only a few times. The chain couples TRBV28 to TRBJ2-2, with D perhaps assigned TRBD1 or TRBD2 (9 bases each). CDR3 length equals 16 residues. Germline-derived CDR1 and CDR2 are MDHEN and SYDVKM. The V gene lost 10 bases and the J gene lost 5 bases, with 23 bases spanning the gap. CDR3 DNA sequence: TGTGCCACCCACAGGGGGCTAGCGGGGATGACCGGGGAGCTGTTTTTT. Amino acid sequence: CATHRGLAGMTGELFF.

V gene TRBV19 combines with J gene TRBJ1-2; D remains unclear. CDR3 length: 13 amino acids. V dropped 3 bases and J dropped 2 bases, with 7 bases sitting between them. Germline values: CDR1 LNHDA, CDR2 SQIVND (reference sequence). CDR3 residues: CASSIGRNYGYTF. CDR3 sequence (DNA): TGTGCCAGTAGTATCGGCAGAAACTATGGCTACACCTTC.

CDR3 sequence reads: CASSERLSRAGANVLTF. Here the CDR3 DNA reads TGTGCCAGCAGCGAAAGATTATCAAGGGCCGGGGCCAACGTCCTGACTTTC. The rearrangement links TRBV4-2 to TRBJ2-6, with no clear D. V was shortened by 5 bases and J by 4 bases, with 18 bases between the two germline ends. Germline V gene lookup returns CDR1 LGHNA and CDR2 YNFKEQ. The CDR3 spans 17 residues.

J is TRBJ2-3 and V is TRBV7-2, with 7 bases matching TRBD2. V gave up 5 bases and J gave up 6 bases; unmatched junction bases: 11. This CDR3 comprises 15 residues. Germline CDR1 is SGHTA and CDR2 is FQGNSA. For the CDR3, the DNA is TGTGCCAGCAGCCTTAGCGGCCACGGGGGGGATACGCAGTATTTT. It encodes CASSLSGHGGDTQYF.

The V call is TRBV19, the J call TRBJ1-2; 10 nucleotides align to TRBD1. With 0 bases clipped from V and 3 bases from J, the junction kept 13 bases outside the gene matches. Germline assignment: CDR1 LNHDA and CDR2 SQIVND (reference sequence). The CDR3 sequence is 19 residues long. In DNA, the CDR3 is TGTGCCAGTAGTATAGAAAGGGAGACAGGGGGCCGTAGGGACTATGGCTACACCTTC. Its protein product is CASSIERETGGRRDYGYTF.

The chain uses TRBV5-1 and TRBJ1-2; no definite D call. Trimming shortened V by 0 bases and J by 7 bases, and 4 bases separated the two germline ends. The CDR3 covers 11 residues. Germline values: CDR1 SGHRS, CDR2 YFSETQ. The CDR3, as DNA: TGCGCCAGCAGCTTGGGGGGTGGCTACACCTTC. This encodes CASSLGGGYTF.

The chain carries TRBV13 and TRBJ2-1; a possible D gene is TRBD2 (5 bases). V shed 5 bases and J shed 0 bases, with 11 bases lying between them. The CDR3 extends over 15 amino acids. Germline V gene lookup returns CDR1 PRHDT and CDR2 FYEKMQ (reference sequence). CDR3 DNA sequence: TGTGCCAGCAGCCCGAGCGGTAGCTCCTACAATGAGCAGTTCTTC. Residues: CASSPSGSSYNEQFF.

The rearrangement links TRBV6-1 to TRBJ2-3; D possibly uses TRBD1 or TRBD2 (5 bases each). From germline, CDR1 is MNHNS and CDR2 SASEGT. The CDR3 consists of 13 residues. V dropped 11 bases and J dropped 4 bases, with 16 bases sitting between them. DNA of the CDR3: TGTGCCGCCCACCCGGGGCCTCCAGATACGCAGTATTTT. Its protein is CAAHPGPPDTQYF.